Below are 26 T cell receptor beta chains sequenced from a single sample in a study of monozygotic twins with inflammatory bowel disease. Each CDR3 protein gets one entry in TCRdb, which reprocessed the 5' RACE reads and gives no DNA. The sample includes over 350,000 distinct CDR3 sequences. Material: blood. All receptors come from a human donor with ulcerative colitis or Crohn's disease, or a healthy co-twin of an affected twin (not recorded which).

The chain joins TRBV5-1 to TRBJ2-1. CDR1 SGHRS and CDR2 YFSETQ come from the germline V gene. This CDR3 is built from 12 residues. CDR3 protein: CASSLEQFIMFF.

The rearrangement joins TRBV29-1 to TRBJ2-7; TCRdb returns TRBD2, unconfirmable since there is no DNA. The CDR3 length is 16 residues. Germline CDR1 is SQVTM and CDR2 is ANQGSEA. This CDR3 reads CSVEGRTLLGPYEQYF.

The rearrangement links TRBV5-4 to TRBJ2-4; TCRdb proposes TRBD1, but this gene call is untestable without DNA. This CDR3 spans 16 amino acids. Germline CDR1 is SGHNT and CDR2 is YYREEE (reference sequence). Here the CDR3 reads CASSGRGGLAKNIQYF.

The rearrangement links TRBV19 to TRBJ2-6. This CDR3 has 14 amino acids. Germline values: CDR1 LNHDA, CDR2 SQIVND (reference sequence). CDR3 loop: CASSQRAGANVLTF.

The CDR3 sequence is CASSPGQGTDKSNTEAFF. The chain combines TRBV7-3 with TRBJ1-1; the TCRdb call, TRBD1, lacks DNA for checking. CDR3 length equals 18 residues. Germline CDR1 and CDR2: SGHTA and FQGTGA.

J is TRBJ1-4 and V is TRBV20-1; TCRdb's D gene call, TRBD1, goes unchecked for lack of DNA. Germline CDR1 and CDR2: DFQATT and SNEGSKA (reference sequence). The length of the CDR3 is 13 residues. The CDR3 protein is CSATQGNGEKLFF.

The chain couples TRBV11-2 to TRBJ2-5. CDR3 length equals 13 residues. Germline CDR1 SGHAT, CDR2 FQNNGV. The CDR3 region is CASSLDPTTTQYF.

The CDR3 protein is CASSLTGIPYEQYF. The rearrangement joins TRBV7-6 to TRBJ2-7. Germline CDR1 SGHVS, CDR2 FNYEAQ. The CDR3 consists of 14 residues.

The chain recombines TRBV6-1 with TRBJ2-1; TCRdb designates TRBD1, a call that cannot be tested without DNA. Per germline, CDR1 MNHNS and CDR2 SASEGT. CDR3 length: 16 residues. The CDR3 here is CASKVTGSSSYNDQFF.

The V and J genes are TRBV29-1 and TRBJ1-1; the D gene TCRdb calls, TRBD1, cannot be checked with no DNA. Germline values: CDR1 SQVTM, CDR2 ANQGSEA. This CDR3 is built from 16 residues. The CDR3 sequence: CSVDRLSGWWNTEAFF.

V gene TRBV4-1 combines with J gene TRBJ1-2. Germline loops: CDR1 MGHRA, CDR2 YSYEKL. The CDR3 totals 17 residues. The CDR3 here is CASSQKESPGVHYGYTF.

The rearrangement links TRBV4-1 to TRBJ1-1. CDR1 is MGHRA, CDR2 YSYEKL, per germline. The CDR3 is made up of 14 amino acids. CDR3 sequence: CASGLQVIGTEAFF.

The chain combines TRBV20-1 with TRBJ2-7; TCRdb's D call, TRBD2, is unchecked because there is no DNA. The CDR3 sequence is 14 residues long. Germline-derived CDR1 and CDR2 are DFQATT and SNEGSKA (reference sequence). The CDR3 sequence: CSQAPGLKSYEQYF.

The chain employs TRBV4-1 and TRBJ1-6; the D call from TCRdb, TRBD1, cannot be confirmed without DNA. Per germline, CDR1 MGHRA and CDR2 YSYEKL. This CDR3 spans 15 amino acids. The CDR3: CASSLVVQGQWPLHF.

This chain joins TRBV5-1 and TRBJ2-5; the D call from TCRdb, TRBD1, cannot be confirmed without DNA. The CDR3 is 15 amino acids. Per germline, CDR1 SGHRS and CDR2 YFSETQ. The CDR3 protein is CASSWGGVSVETQYF.

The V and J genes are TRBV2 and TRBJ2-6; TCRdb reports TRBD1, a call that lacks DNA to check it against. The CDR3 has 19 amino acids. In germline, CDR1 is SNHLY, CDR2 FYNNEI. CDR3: CASNKLTGSGGSGANVLTF.

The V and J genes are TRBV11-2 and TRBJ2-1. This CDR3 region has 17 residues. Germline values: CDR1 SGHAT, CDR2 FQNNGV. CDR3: CASSLDNTGRPYNEQFF.

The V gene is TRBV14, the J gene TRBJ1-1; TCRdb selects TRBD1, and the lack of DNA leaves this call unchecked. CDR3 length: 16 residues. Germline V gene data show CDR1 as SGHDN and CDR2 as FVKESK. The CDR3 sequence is CASSQDWTGGNTEAFF.

CDR3: CSLRDSPYNEQFF. The J gene is TRBJ2-1, the V gene TRBV29-1. Germline V CDR1 and CDR2: SQVTM, ANQGSEA. This CDR3 comprises 13 residues.

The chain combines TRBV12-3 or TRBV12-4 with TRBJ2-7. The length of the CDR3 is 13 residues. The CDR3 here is CASSADWGREQYF.

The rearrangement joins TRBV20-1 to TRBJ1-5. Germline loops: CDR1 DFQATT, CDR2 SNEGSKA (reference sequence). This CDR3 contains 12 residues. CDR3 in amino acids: CSARESGQPQHF.

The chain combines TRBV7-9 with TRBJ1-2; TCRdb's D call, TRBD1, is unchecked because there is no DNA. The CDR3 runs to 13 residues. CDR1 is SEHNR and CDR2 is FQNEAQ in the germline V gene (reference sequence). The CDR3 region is CASSLLTGYGYTF.

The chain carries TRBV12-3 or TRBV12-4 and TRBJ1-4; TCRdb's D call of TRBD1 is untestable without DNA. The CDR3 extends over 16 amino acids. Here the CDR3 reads CASSLVLDRANEKLFF.

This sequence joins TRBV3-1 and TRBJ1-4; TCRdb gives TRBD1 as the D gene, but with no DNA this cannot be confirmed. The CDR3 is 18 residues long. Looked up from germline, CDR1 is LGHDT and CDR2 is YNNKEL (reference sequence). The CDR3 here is CASSQHRGLGITNEKLFF.

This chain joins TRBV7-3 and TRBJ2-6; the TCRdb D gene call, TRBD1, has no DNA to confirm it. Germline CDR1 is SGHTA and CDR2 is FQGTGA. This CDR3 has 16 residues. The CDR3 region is CASSRSPTGGANVLTF.

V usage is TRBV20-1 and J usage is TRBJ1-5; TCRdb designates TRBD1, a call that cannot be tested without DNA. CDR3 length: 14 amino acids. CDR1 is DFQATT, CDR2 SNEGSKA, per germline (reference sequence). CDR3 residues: CSGVTGGRDQPQHF.